A selection of T cell receptor beta chains follows, all from one sample in a study of patients and donors after allogeneic stem cell transplantation. TCRdb passed the RT-PCR reads through MiXCR, listing each CDR3 protein once. The table lists tens of thousands of distinct CDR3 sequences, about 30% of them singletons. The sequenced sample was blood, either unsorted or a sorted T cell fraction (not recorded which). The receptors come from a human donor who was either an allogeneic HSCT recipient or a stem cell or donor lymphocyte infusion donor (not recorded which). It is not recorded whose cells these are; they may come from a transplant donor. Both conserved end residues are part of each CDR3. Each record gives: V gene, CDR3 length, J gene, D gene, clone size, CDR3 protein, CDR3 DNA. A D gene is named only where the DNA matches it firmly. Only part of the rows carry a size: once, few, many, or a class if the clone is expanded.

v_gene: TRBV7-3; len: 15; j_gene: TRBJ2-5; d_gene: .; abundance: few; CDR3aa: CASSLWVSRGETQYF; CDR3nt: TGTGCCAGCAGCTTATGGGTCTCGAGGGGAGAGACCCAGTACTTC
v_gene: TRBV20-1; len: 14; j_gene: TRBJ1-5; d_gene: TRBD1; abundance: few; CDR3aa: CSAQEQGREQPQHF; CDR3nt: TGCAGTGCCCAAGAACAGGGGAGGGAACAGCCCCAGCATTTT
v_gene: TRBV10-3; len: 14; j_gene: TRBJ1-1; d_gene: .; abundance: many; CDR3aa: CAISESRQAVLAFF; CDR3nt: TGTGCCATCAGTGAGTCGAGACAGGCTGTGTTGGCTTTCTTT
v_gene: TRBV12-3/TRBV12-4; len: 13; j_gene: TRBJ2-1; d_gene: .; abundance: few; CDR3aa: CASSLGESYEQFF; CDR3nt: TGTGCCAGCAGTTTAGGCGAGTCCTATGAGCAGTTCTTC
v_gene: TRBV5-1; len: 16; j_gene: TRBJ1-1; d_gene: TRBD1; abundance: .; CDR3aa: CASSPGQGTLEGEAFF; CDR3nt: TGCGCCAGCAGCCCCGGACAGGGGACCCTCGAAGGGGAAGCTTTCTTT
v_gene: TRBV28; len: 14; j_gene: TRBJ1-2; d_gene: .; abundance: many; CDR3aa: CASSANGPVDGYTF; CDR3nt: TGTGCCAGCAGTGCAAATGGTCCGGTGGATGGCTACACCTTC
v_gene: TRBV12-3/TRBV12-4; len: 15; j_gene: TRBJ2-6; d_gene: .; abundance: .; CDR3aa: CASSFQGGGANVLTF; CDR3nt: TGTGCCAGCAGTTTTCAGGGAGGTGGGGCCAACGTCCTGACTTTC
v_gene: TRBV20-1; len: 15; j_gene: TRBJ1-5; d_gene: .; abundance: .; CDR3aa: CSARETGRYNQPQHF; CDR3nt: TGCAGTGCTAGAGAGACCGGACGGTACAATCAGCCCCAGCATTTT
v_gene: TRBV6-6; len: 12; j_gene: TRBJ2-7; d_gene: .; abundance: many; CDR3aa: CASSGGWHEQYF; CDR3nt: TGTGCCAGCAGTGGGGGGTGGCACGAGCAGTACTTC
v_gene: TRBV5-4; len: 12; j_gene: TRBJ1-3; d_gene: .; abundance: .; CDR3aa: CASSSFGNTIYF; CDR3nt: TGTGCCAGCAGCTCATTTGGAAACACCATATATTTT
v_gene: TRBV7-9; len: 15; j_gene: TRBJ2-1; d_gene: .; abundance: .; CDR3aa: CASSLTGLSYNEQFF; CDR3nt: TGTGCCAGCAGCCTTACAGGTCTCTCCTACAATGAGCAGTTCTTC
v_gene: TRBV30; len: 15; j_gene: TRBJ1-4; d_gene: .; abundance: once; CDR3aa: CAWSPEVPEIGKLFF; CDR3nt: TGTGCCTGGAGTCCCGAGGTCCCGGAAATTGGAAAACTGTTTTTT
v_gene: TRBV6-6; len: 16; j_gene: TRBJ2-3; d_gene: .; abundance: .; CDR3aa: CASSYKRQGGEDTQYF; CDR3nt: TGTGCCAGCAGTTACAAGCGCCAGGGGGGGGAAGATACGCAGTATTTT
v_gene: TRBV6-6; len: 14; j_gene: TRBJ1-5; d_gene: .; abundance: few; CDR3aa: CASSYVGEGQPQHF; CDR3nt: TGTGCCAGCAGTTACGTCGGGGAGGGACAGCCCCAGCATTTT